This TCR beta chain came from a study of control samples from healthy donors and cancer patients. The CDR3 has 15 amino acids. Trimming pared 4 bases from V and 0 bases from J, leaving 10 bases between. Germline V gene lookup returns CDR1 MDHEN and CDR2 SYDVKM. The data were produced by immunoSEQ multiplex PCR, yet TCRdb's version contains in-frame clones alone and is incomplete. Of approximately 88,000 clones in the sample, roughly nine tenths were seen once. This receptor was identified in a woman younger than 45 in good health. Specimen: blood. The chain employs TRBV28 and TRBJ1-5; D uncertain. CDR3 DNA: TGTGCCAGCAGTTACCAGTTGTTTAGCAATCAGCCCCAGCATTTT. Translation: CASSYQLFSNQPQHF.